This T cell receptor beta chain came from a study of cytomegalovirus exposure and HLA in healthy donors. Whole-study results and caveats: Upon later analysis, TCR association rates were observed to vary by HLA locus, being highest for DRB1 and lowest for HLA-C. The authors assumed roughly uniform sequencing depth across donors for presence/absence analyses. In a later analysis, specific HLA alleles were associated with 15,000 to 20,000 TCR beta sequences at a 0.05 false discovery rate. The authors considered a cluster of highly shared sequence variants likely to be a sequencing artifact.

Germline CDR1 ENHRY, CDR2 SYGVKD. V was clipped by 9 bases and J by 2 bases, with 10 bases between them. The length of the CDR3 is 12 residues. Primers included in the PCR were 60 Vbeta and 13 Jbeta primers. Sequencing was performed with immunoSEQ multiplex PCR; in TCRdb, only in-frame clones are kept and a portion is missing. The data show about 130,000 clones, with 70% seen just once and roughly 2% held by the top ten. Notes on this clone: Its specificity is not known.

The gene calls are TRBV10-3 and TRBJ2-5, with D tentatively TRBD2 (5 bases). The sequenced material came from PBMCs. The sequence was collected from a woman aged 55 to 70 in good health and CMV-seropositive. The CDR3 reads CAIGLPQETQYF. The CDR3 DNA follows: TGTGCCATAGGACTCCCACAAGAGACCCAGTACTTC.